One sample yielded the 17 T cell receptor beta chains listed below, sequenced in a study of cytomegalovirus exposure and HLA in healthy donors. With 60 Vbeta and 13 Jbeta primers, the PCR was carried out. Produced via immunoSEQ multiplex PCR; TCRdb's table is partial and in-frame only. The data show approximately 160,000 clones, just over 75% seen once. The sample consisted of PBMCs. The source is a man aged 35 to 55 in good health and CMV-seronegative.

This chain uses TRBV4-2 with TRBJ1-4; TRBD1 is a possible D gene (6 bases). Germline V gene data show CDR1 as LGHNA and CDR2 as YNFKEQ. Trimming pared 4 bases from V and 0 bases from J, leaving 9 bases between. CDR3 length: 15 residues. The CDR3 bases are TGTGCCAGCAGCCGAGGGGGGGCAACTAATGAAAAACTGTTTTTT. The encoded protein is CASSRGGATNEKLFF.

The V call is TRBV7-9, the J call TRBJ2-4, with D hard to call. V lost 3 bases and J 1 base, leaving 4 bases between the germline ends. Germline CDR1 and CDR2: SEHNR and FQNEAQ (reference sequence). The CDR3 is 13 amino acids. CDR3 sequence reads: CASSFSAKNIQYF. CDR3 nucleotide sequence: TGTGCCAGCAGCTTCTCTGCCAAAAACATTCAGTACTTC.

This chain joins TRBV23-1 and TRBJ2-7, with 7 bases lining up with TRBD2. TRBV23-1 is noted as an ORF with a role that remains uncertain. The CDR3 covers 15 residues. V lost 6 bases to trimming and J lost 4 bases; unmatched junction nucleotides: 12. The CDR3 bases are TGCGCCAGCAGGTTGGGAGGGGAGGTAATGTACGAGCAGTACGTC. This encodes CASRLGGEVMYEQYV.

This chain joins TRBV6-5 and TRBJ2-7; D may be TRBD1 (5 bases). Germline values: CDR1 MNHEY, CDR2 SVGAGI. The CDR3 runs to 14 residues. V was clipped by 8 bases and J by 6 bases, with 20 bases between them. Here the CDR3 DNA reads TGTGCCAGCGTTAGAAAGGGGTTGGTCTCCGAGCAGTACTTC. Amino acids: CASVRKGLVSEQYF.

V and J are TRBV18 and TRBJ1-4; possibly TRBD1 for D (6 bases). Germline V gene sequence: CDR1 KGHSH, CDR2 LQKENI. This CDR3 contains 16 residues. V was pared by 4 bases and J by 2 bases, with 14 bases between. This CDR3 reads CASSLSARGTNEKLFF. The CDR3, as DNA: TGTGCCAGCTCACTCTCGGCGAGGGGGACTAATGAAAAACTGTTTTTT. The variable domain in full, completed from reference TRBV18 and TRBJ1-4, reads NAGVMQNPRHLVRRRGQEARLRCSPMKGHSHVYWYRQLPEEGLKFMVYLQKENIIDESGMPKERFSAEFPKEGPSILRIQQVVRGDSAAYFCASSLSARGTNEKLFFGSGTQLSVL.

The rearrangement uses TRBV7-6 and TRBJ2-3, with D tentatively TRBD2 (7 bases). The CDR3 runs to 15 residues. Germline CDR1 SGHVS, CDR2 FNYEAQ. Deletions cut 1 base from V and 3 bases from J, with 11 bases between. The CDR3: CASSLVAGATDTQYF. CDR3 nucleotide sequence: TGTGCCAGCAGCTTAGTGGCGGGGGCAACAGATACGCAGTATTTT.

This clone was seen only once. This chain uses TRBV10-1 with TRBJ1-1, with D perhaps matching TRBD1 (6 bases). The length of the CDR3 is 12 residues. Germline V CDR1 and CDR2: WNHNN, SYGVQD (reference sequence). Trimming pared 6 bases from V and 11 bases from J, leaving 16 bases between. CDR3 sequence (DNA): TGCGCCAGCAGCTCCGGGACATCGAGGGCTTTCTTT. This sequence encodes CASSSGTSRAFF.

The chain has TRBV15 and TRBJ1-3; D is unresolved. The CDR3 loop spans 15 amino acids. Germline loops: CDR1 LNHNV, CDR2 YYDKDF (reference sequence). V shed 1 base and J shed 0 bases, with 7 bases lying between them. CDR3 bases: TGTGCCACCAGCAGAGTTGCCAGCTCTGGAAACACCATATATTTT. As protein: CATSRVASSGNTIYF.

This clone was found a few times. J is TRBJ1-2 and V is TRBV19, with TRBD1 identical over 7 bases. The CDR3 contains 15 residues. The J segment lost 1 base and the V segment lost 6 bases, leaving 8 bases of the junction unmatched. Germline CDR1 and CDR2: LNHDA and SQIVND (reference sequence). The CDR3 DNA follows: TGTGCCAGTAGAGGCACAGGGGCGATTAACTATGGCTACACCTTC. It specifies CASRGTGAINYGYTF.

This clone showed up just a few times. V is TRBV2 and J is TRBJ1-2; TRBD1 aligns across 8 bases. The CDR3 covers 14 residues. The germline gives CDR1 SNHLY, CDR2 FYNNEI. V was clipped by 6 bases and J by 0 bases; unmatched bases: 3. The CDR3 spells CASSGQGPNYGYTF. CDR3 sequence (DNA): TGTGCCAGCAGCGGACAGGGACCTAACTATGGCTACACCTTC.

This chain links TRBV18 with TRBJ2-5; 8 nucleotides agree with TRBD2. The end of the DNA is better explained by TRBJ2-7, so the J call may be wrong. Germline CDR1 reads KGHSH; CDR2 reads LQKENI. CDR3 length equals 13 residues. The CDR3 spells CASSVAGTYEQYF. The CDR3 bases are TGTGCCAGCTCAGTAGCGGGGACCTACGAGCAGTACTTC.

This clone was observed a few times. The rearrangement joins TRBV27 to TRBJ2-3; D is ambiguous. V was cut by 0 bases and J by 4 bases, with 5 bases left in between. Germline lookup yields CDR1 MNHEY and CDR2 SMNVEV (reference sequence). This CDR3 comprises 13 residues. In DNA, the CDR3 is TGTGCCAGCAGTTTATCATCCGCAGATACGCAGTATTTT. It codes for CASSLSSADTQYF.

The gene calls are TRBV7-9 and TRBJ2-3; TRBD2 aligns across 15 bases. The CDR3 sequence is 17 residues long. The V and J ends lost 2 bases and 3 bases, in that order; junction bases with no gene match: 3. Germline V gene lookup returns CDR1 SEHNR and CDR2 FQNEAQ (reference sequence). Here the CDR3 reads CASSLPGLAGGTDTQYF. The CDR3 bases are TGTGCCAGCAGCTTACCGGGACTAGCGGGAGGAACAGATACGCAGTATTTT.

CDR3 residues: CASSPRDRGSSYEQYV. CDR3 sequence (DNA): TGTGCCAGCAGCCCCCGGGACAGGGGTAGCTCCTACGAGCAGTACGTC. V and J are TRBV28 and TRBJ2-7; 10 nucleotides align to TRBD1. Germline V gives CDR1 MDHEN, CDR2 SYDVKM. CDR3 length: 16 residues. The V segment lost 6 bases and the J segment 0 bases; nucleotides outside the gene matches: 8.

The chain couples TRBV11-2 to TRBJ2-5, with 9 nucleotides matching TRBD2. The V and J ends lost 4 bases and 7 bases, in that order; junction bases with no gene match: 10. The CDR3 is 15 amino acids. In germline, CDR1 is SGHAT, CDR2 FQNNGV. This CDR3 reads CASSSIAGAPGTQYF. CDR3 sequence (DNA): TGTGCCAGCAGCTCCATAGCGGGAGCCCCGGGGACCCAGTACTTC. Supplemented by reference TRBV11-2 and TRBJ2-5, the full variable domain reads EAGVAQSPRYKIIEKRQSVAFWCNPISGHATLYWYQQILGQGPKLLIQFQNNGVVDDSQLPKDRFSAERLKGVDSTLKIQPAKLEDSAVYLCASSSIAGAPGTQYFGPGTRLLVL.

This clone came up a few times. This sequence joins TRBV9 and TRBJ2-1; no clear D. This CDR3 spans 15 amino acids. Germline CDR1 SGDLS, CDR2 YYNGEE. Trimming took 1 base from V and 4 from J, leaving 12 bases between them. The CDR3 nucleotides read TGTGCCAGCAGCGTATTGTCGGGTACATACAATGAGCAGTTCTTC. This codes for CASSVLSGTYNEQFF.

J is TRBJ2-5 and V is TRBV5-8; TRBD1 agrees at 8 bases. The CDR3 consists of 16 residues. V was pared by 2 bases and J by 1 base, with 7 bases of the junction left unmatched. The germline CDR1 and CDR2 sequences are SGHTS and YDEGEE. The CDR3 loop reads CASSLRPGQGQETQYF. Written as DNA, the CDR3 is TGTGCCAGCAGCTTAAGGCCCGGACAGGGCCAAGAGACCCAGTACTTC.